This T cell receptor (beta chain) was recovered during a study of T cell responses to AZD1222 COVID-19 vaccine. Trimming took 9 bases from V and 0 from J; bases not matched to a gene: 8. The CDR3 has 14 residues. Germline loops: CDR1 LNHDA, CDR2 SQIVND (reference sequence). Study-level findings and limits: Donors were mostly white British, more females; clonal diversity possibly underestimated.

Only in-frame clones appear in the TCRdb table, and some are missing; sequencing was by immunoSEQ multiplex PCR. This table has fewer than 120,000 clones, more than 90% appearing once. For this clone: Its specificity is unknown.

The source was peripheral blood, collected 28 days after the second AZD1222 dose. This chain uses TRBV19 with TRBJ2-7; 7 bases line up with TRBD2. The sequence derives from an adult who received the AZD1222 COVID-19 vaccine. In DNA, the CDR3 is TGTGCCAGCAGCGGGGACTTTGGCTCCTACGAGCAGTACTTC. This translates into CASSGDFGSYEQYF.